This T cell receptor (beta chain) was identified in a study of blood T cells in healthy people across ages. As regards this clonotype: Its antigen is still unknown.

Each sample gave at least 7 million isolated PBMCs. Findings and caveats of the study: With donor CMV status unknown, expanded clonotype changes were possibly confounded.

With a J-beta primer mix and a sample-barcoded 5' primer, a second PCR ran about 7 to 11 cycles. TCRdb independently ran MiXCR on the 5' RACE reads; one entry per CDR3 protein. The sample contains hundreds of thousands of distinct CDR3 sequences, roughly 25% of which appear only once. The same data also contributed to another study, on T cells of mothers and their children.

Sequencing was performed on blood. The TCR originated in a boy younger than 18 in good health.

CDR3 loop: CASSLKTNEKLFF. In nucleotides, the CDR3 is TGTGCCAGCAGCTTAAAAACTAATGAAAAACTGTTTTTT. The J gene is TRBJ1-4, the V gene TRBV7-6; D unclear. Germline V gene lookup returns CDR1 SGHVS and CDR2 FNYEAQ. This CDR3 is 13 amino acids long. The germline V and J ends were trimmed by 2 bases and 1 base, with 2 bases remaining between them.